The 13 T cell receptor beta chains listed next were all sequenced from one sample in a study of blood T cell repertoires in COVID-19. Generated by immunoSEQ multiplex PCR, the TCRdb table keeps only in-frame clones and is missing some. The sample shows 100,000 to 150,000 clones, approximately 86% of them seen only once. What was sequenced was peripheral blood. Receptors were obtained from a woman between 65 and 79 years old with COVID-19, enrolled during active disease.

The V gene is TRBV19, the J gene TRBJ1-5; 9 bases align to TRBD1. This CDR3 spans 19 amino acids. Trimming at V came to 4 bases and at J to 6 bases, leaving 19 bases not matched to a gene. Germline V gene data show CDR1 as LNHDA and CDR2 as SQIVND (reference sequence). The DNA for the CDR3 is TGTGCCAGTAGTACTGTACCGGGACAGGGTTTCTTTAATCGTCAGCCCCAGCATTTT. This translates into CASSTVPGQGFFNRQPQHF.

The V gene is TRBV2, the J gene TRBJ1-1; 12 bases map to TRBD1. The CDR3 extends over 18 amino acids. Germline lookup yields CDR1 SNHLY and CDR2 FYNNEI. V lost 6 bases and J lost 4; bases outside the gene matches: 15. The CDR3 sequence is CASSRPKGQGALGTEAFF. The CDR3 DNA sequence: TGTGCCAGCAGCCGACCTAAGGGACAGGGGGCTTTGGGCACTGAAGCTTTCTTT.

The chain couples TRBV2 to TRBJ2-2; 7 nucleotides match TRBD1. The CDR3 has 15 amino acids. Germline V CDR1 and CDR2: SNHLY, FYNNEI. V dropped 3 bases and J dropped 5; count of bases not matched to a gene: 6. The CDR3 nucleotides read TGTGCCAGCAGTGACAGGGGGATGGGTACCGGGGAGCTGTTTTTT. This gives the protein CASSDRGMGTGELFF.

This CDR3 is CASSLGVTEQYF. The CDR3 DNA follows: TGTGCCAGCAGCTTAGGAGTAACCGAGCAGTACTTC. This chain uses TRBV11-1 with TRBJ2-7; no firm D call. Germline V lookup: CDR1 SGHAT, CDR2 FQDESV (reference sequence). There are 12 residues in the CDR3. V lost 1 base and J 6 bases, leaving 7 bases between the germline ends.

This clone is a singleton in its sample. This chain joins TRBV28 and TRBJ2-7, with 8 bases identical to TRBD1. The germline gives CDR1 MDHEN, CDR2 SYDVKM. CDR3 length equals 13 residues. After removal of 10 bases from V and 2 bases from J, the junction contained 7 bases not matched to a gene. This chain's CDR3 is CATTDRATYEQYF. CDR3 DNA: TGTGCCACCACGGACAGGGCGACCTACGAGCAGTACTTC.

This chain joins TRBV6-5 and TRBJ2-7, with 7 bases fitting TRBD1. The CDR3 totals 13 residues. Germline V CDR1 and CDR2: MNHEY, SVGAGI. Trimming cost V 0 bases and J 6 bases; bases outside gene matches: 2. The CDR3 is CASSYSTGIEQYF. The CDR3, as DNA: TGTGCCAGCAGTTACTCGACAGGGATCGAGCAGTACTTC.

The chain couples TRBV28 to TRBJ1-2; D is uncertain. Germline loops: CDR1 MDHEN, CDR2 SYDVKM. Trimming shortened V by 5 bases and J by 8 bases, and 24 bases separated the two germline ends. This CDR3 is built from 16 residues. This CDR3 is CASSPFIDSFGRGYTF. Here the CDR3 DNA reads TGTGCCAGCAGTCCCTTTATTGATTCCTTTGGGCGAGGCTACACCTTC.

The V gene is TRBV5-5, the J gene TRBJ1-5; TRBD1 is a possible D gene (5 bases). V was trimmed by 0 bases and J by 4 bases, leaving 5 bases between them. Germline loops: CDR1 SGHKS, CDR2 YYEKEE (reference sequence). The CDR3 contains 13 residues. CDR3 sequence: CASSLAGNQPQHF. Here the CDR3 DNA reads TGTGCCAGCAGCTTGGCAGGGAATCAGCCCCAGCATTTT.

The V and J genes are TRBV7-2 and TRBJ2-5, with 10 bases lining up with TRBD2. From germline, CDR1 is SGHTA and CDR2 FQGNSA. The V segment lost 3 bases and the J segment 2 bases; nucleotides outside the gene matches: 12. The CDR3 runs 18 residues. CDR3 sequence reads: CASSFSSGGTPDQETQYF. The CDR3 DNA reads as TGTGCCAGCAGCTTCAGTAGCGGGGGGACACCCGATCAAGAGACCCAGTACTTC.

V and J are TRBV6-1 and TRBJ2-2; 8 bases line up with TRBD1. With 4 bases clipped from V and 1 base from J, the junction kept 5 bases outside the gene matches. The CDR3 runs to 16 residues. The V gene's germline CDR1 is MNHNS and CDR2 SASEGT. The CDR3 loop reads CASSAQGTGNTGELFF. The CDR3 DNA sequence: TGTGCCAGCAGTGCGCAAGGGACAGGGAACACCGGGGAGCTGTTTTTT.

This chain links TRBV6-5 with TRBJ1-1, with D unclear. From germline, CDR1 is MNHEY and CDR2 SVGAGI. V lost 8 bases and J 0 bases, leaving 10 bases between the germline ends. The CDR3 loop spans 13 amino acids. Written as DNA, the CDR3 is TGTGCCAGCGTGACAAACATGAACACTGAAGCTTTCTTT. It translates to CASVTNMNTEAFF.

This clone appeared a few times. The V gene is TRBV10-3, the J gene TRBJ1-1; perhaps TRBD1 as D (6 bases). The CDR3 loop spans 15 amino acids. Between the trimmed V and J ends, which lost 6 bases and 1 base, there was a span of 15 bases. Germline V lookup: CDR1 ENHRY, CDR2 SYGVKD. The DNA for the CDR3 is TGTGCCATCAGGGACAGACAAAATGAGAACACTGAAGCTTTCTTT. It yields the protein CAIRDRQNENTEAFF.

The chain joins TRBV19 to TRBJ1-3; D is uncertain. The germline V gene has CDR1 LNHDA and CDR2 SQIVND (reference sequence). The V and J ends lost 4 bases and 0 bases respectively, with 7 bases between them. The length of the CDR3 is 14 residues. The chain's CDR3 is CASSTKSSGNTIYF. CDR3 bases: TGTGCCAGTAGTACCAAGAGCTCTGGAAACACCATATATTTT.